This T cell receptor beta chain was captured in a study of cytotoxic CD8 clonotypes in ibrutinib-treated CLL. Study findings and constraints: Private clonotypes, not public ones, expanded at ibrutinib response.

Using immunoSEQ multiplex PCR, the repertoire was profiled, and TCRdb retains in-frame clones only, with some absent. Of around 5,500 clones in the sample, 65% to 70% were seen once. This clone was observed a few times. The antigen is undetermined. V lost 2 bases, J lost 9 bases, and 11 bases lay in between. The CDR3 runs 14 residues. CDR1 MNHNY and CDR2 SVGAGI come from the germline V gene (reference sequence). The clonotype comes from a human donor with chronic lymphocytic leukemia. This chain uses TRBV6-6 with TRBJ1-6; D not resolved. Here the sequenced sample was PBMCs, taken before ibrutinib treatment. The CDR3 protein is CASSYRDLTSPLHF. In DNA form, the CDR3 reads TGTGCCAGCAGTTACAGGGATTTGACTTCACCCCTCCACTTT.